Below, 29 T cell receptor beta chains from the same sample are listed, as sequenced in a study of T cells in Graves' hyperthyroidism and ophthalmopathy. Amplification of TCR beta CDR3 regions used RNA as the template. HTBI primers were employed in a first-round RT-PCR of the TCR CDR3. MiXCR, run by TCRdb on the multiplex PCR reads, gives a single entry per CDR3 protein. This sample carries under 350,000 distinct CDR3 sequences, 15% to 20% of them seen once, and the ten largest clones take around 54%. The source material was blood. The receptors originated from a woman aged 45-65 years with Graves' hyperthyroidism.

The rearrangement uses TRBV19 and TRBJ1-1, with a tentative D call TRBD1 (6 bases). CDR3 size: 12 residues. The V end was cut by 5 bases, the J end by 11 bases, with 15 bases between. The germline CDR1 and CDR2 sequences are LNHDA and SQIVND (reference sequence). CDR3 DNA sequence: TGTGCCAGTAGTCCGGGACATTCTTGGGCTTTCTTT. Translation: CASSPGHSWAFF.

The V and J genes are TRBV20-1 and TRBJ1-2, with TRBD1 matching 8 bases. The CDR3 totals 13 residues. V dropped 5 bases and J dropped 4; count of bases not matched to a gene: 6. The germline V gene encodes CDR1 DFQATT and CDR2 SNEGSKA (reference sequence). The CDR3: CSARQGAVYGYTF. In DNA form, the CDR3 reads TGCAGTGCTCGGCAGGGGGCAGTCTATGGCTACACCTTC.

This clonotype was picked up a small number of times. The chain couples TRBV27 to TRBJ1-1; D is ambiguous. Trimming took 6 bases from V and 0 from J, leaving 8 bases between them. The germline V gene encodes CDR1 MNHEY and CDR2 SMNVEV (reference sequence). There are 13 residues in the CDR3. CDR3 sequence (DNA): TGTGCCAGCAGGTTTCTGATGAACACTGAAGCTTTCTTT. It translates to CASRFLMNTEAFF.

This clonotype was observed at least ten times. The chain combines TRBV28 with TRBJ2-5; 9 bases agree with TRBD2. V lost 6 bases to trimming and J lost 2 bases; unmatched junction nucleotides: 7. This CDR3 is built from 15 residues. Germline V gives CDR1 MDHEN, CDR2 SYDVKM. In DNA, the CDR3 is TGTGCCAGCAGCAGTAGCGGGAGTAGGCAAGAGACCCAGTACTTC. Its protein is CASSSSGSRQETQYF.

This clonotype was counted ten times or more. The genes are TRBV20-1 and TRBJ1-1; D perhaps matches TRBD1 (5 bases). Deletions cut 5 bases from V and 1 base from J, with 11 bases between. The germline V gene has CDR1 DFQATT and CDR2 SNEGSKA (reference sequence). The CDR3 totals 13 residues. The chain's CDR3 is CSAPGRENTEAFF. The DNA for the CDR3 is TGCAGTGCTCCGGGACGGGAGAACACTGAAGCTTTCTTT.

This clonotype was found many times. CDR3 nucleotides: TGTGCCAGCAGTGAAGCGCATGCGATTCGTAATCAGCCCCAGCATTTT. This gives the protein CASSEAHAIRNQPQHF. V is TRBV2 and J is TRBJ1-5, with D hard to call. V lost 0 bases, J lost 4 bases, and 13 bases lay in between. This CDR3 is 16 amino acids long. Germline V gene sequence: CDR1 SNHLY, CDR2 FYNNEI.

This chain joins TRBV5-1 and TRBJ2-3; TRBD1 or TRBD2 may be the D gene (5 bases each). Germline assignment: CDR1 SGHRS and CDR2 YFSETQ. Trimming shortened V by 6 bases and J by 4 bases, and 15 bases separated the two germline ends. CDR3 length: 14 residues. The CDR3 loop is CASNFTGTSDTQYF. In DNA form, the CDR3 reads TGCGCCAGCAACTTCACCGGGACCTCAGATACGCAGTATTTT.

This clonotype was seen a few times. Here the CDR3 reads CASSLELLYGYTF. The CDR3 DNA reads TGTGCCAGCAGCCTGGAGTTGCTCTATGGCTACACCTTC. The chain recombines TRBV5-6 with TRBJ1-2; D not certain. Germline V lookup: CDR1 SGHDT, CDR2 YYEEEE. The CDR3 has 13 residues. V was pared by 4 bases and J by 4 bases, with 11 bases between.

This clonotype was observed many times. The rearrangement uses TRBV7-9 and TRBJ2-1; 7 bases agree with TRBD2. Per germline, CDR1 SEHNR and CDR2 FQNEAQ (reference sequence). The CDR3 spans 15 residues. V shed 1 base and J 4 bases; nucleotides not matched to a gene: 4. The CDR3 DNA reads TGTGCCAGCAGCTTAGTGGGAGGGCCATACAATGAGCAGTTCTTC. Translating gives CASSLVGGPYNEQFF.

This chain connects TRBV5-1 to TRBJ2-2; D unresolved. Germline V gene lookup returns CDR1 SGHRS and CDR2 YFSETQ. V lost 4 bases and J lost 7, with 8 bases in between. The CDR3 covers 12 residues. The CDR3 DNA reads TGCGCCAGCAGCCTGCATCACGGGGAGCTGTTTTTT. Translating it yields CASSLHHGELFF. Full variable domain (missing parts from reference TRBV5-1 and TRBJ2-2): KAGVTQTPRYLIKTRGQQVTLSCSPISGHRSVSWYQQTPGQGLQFLFEYFSETQRNKGNFPGRFSGRQFSNSRSEMNVSTLELGDSALYLCASSLHHGELFFGEGSRLTVL.

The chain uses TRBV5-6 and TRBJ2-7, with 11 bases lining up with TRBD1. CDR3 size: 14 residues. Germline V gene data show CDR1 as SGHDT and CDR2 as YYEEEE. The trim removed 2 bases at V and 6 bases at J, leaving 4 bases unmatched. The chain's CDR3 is CASSFGQGAVEQYF. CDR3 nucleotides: TGTGCCAGCAGCTTCGGACAGGGGGCGGTCGAGCAGTACTTC.

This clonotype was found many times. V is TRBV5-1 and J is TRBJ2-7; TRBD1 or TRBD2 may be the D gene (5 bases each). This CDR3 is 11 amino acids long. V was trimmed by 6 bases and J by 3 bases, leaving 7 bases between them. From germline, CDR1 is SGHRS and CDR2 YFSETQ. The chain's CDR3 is CASTGGYEQYF. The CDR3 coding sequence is TGCGCCAGCACTGGGGGCTACGAGCAGTACTTC.

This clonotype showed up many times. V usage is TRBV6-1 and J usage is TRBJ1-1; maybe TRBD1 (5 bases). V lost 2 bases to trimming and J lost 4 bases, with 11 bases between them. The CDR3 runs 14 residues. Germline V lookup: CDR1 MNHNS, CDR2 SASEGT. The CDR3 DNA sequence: TGTGCCAGCAGTGAAATGGGGGGGGTCACTGAAGCTTTCTTT. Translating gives CASSEMGGVTEAFF.

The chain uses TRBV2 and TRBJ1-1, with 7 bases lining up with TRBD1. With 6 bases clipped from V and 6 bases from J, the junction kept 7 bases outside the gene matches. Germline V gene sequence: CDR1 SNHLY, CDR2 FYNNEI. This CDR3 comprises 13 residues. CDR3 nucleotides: TGTGCCAGCAGGATGACAGGGTTCGCTGAAGCTTTCTTT. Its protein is CASRMTGFAEAFF.

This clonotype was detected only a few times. DNA for the CDR3: TGTGCCAGCAGCTTGCAAGGGACAGGGTCCTACGAGCAGTACTTC. Protein: CASSLQGTGSYEQYF. The chain joins TRBV5-5 to TRBJ2-7; 9 bases are a match to TRBD1. This CDR3 is built from 15 residues. Germline-derived CDR1 and CDR2 are SGHKS and YYEKEE (reference sequence). Germline trimming cut 1 base from V and 1 base from J; bases unmatched to any gene: 3.

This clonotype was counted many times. Here the CDR3 DNA reads TGTGCCAGCAGTTTTTCTAACACCGGGGAGCTGTTTTTT. It encodes CASSFSNTGELFF. The chain joins TRBV28 to TRBJ2-2; unclear D gene. The CDR3 contains 13 residues. From germline, CDR1 is MDHEN and CDR2 SYDVKM. Trimming removed 3 bases at V and 2 bases at J, with 4 bases between.

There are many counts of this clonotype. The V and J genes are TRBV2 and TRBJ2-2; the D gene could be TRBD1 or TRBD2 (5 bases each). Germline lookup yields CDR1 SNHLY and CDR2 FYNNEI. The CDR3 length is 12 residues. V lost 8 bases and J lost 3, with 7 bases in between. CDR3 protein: CASRGDTGELFF. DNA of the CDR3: TGTGCCAGCCGGGGCGACACCGGGGAGCTGTTTTTT.

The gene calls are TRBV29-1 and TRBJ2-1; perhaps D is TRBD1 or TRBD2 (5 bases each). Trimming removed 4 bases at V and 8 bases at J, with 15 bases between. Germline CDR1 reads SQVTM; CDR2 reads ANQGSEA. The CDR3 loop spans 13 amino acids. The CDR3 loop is CSVAPLGVDEQFF. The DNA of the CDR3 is TGCAGCGTTGCTCCATTGGGGGTTGATGAGCAGTTCTTC.

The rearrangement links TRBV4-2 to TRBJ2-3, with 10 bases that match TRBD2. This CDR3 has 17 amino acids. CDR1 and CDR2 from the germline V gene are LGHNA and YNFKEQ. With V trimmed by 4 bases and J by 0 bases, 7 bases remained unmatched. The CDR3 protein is CASSLISSGGSTDTQYF. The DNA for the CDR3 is TGTGCCAGCAGCCTAATCTCTAGCGGGGGAAGCACAGATACGCAGTATTTT.

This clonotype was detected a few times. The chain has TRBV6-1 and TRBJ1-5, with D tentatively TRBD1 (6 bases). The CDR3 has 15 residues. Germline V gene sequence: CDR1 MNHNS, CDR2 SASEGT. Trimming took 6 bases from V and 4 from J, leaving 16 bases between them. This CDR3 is CASRMGGPGNQPQHF. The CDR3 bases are TGTGCCAGCAGGATGGGGGGGCCGGGGAATCAGCCCCAGCATTTT.

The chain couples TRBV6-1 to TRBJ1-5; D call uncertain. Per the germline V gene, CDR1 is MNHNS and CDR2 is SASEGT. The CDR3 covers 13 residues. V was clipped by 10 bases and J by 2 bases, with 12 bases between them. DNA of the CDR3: TGTGCCACCTCCGGTTACCGCAATCAGCCCCAGCATTTT. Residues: CATSGYRNQPQHF.

This CDR3 is CASSIDLPGGGSTDTQYF. For the CDR3, the DNA is TGTGCCAGTAGTATAGATCTCCCAGGGGGGGGAAGCACAGATACGCAGTATTTT. The chain employs TRBV19 and TRBJ2-3, with D perhaps TRBD1 or TRBD2 (7 bases each). V shed 0 bases and J shed 0 bases, with 16 bases lying between them. CDR3 length: 18 residues. Germline V CDR1 and CDR2: LNHDA, SQIVND (reference sequence).

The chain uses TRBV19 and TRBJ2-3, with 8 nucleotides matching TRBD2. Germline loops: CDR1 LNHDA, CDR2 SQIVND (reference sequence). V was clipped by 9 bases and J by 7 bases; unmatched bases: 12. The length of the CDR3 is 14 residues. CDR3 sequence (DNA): TGTGCCAGCGACCTCGGCGGGGGGCCGAATACGCAGTATTTT. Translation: CASDLGGGPNTQYF.

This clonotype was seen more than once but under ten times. The CDR3 is CASSYVGLGSNQPQHF. The CDR3 DNA reads TGTGCCAGCAGTTACGTAGGACTGGGGAGCAATCAGCCCCAGCATTTT. The chain links TRBV6-6 to TRBJ1-5; D ambiguous. CDR3 length equals 16 residues. V lost 2 bases, J lost 1 base, and 12 bases lay in between. CDR1 is MNHNY, CDR2 SVGAGI, per germline (reference sequence).

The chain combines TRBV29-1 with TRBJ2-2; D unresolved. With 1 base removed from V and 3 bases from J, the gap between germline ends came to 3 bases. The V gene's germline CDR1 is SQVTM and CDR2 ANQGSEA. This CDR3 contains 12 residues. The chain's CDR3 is CSVEVDTGELFF. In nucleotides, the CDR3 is TGCAGCGTTGAAGTAGACACCGGGGAGCTGTTTTTT.

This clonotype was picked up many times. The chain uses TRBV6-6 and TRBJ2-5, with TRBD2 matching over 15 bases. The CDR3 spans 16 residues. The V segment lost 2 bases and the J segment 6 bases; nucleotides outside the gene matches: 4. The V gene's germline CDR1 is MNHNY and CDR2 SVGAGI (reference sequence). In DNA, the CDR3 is TGTGCCAGCAGTTACGGGACTAGCGGGGGGCACAAGACCCAGTACTTC. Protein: CASSYGTSGGHKTQYF.

The CDR3 region is CSARREAKETQYF. The CDR3 DNA sequence: TGCAGTGCCAGGAGGGAAGCTAAAGAGACCCAGTACTTC. The chain carries TRBV20-1 and TRBJ2-5; D might be TRBD2 (6 bases). V was trimmed by 6 bases and J by 3 bases, leaving 14 bases between them. Germline values: CDR1 DFQATT, CDR2 SNEGSKA (reference sequence). The CDR3 sequence is 13 residues long.

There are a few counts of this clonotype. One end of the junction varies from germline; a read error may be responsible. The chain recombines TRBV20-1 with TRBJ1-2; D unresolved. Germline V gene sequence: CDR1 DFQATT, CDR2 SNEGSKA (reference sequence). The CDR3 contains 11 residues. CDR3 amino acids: CSARESYGYTF. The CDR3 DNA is TGCAGCGCTAGGGAGTCCTATGGCTACACCTTC.

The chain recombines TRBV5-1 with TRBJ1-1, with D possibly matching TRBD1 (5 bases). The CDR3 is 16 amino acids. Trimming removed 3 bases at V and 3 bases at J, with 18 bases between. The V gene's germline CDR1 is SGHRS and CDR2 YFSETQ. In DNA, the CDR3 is TGCGCCAGCAGCTCCGCTGGGGGTTCGACGTACACTGAAGCTTTCTTT. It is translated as CASSSAGGSTYTEAFF.